This T cell receptor (beta chain) was obtained from a study of identifying expanded T cells in peripheral blood (dated by TCRdb to between 2019 and 2020). In the study overall: Four technical replicates, made by sequencing separate aliquots from the same pool of genomic DNA, were compared pairwise. General findings and caveats noted by the study authors: The authors expected that biological variance in healthy repertoires might rise further over much longer intervals, such as months to years. Across all healthy donors, variance in clone template counts between approximately two-week samples was found to increase significantly with total template count. About 1.1 differentially abundant clones were flagged by the binomial model between technical replicates, whereas about 15 and 19 were flagged over approximately two weeks and four weeks, respectively. The beta-binomial model significantly reduced the number of clones called differentially abundant and the false-positive rate across all healthy-donor time intervals.

On this clone itself: This clone's antigen is unknown. There are no base qualities to consult, and no much larger clone falls within one base.

The CDR3 spans 15 residues, from the cysteine through the phenylalanine. The CDR3 DNA has 45 bases and is translated from base 1. V is trimmed back by 6 bases and J by 2 bases, and the junction contains 7 bases that no gene match accounts for. Sequences SGHRS (CDR1) and YFSETQ (CDR2) are obtained from the germline V gene. No immune events such as infections were documented for the healthy donors during the collection period. Healthy-donor blood repertoires served as a training cohort to calibrate time-dependent variance in a beta-binomial model of T-cell clone differential abundance. The training cohort included around ten healthy donors, of whom 3 were female and 7 were male. The donors were between roughly 29 and 65 years old, with an average age of roughly 40 years. Whole blood was collected from each healthy donor at three time points spaced two weeks apart and obtained from a commercial supplier. For immunosequencing, genomic DNA was extracted from whole blood that had not been sorted.

The immunoSEQ Assay, which relies on bias-controlled multiplex PCR amplification of genomic DNA, was used to profile TCRbeta CDR3 regions. As for the original processing: The absolute abundance of each unique TCRbeta CDR3 region was quantified after sequences were collapsed and filtered. Differential abundance was assessed using a binomial (Fisher-equivalent) model and a beta-binomial model in which time-dependent variance fitted from healthy donors was added. Any clone with fewer than 5 combined templates was excluded, and a clone was called differentially abundant if its Benjamini-Hochberg FDR was below 0.01. In the beta-binomial model, variance was expressed as a function of the total template count across the two samples, in the form v = (b*log(k)+a)^2. Sourced from immuneACCESS, this table was stored by TCRdb with only in-frame sequences that have V and J called. A share of the clones is absent; for the studies checked, an unresolved V gene accounts for under half, and the remainder has no known explanation. D and trimming come from the DNA, and the V and J calls and clone size come from that table. A total of 95,000 to 100,000 clones appear in this sample, roughly nine tenths of them only once. The biggest ten clones account for about 18% of the sample.

The source is a person aged 18 to 70 in good health. Sequenced input: blood. The V gene is TRBV5-1 and the J gene is TRBJ2-7, with 11 bases matching TRBD1. The DNA reads TGCGCCAGCACGGCGACGGGACAGGGGGCCTACGAGCAGTACTTC. The encoded protein is CASTATGQGAYEQYF.